This T cell receptor beta chain stems from a study of Graves' ophthalmopathy and Graves' hyperthyroidism. Trimming took 1 base from V and 4 from J; bases not matched to a gene: 8. The germline CDR1 and CDR2 sequences are LNHDA and SQIVND (reference sequence). The CDR3 consists of 16 residues. Amplification targeted the TCR beta CDR3 regions, with RNA transcripts as the source material. The first round was an RT-PCR with HTBI primers, and the second round was a multiplex PCR. Each CDR3 protein gets one entry after TCRdb re-called the multiplex PCR reads with MiXCR. The table includes 450,000 to 600,000 distinct CDR3 sequences, roughly 39% detected once. Orbital computed tomography and thyroid ultrasound, along with TRAb, serum thyroxine and clinical symptoms, underpinned diagnosis.

The source material was peripheral blood or thyroid tissue (not recorded which). This TCR came from an adult man with Graves' hyperthyroidism. The chain is built from TRBV19 and TRBJ2-5; 8 bases are a match to TRBD1. DNA of the CDR3: TGTGCCAGTAGTATAGGTCACAGGGGGATGGGAGAGACCCAGTACTTC. Its protein product is CASSIGHRGMGETQYF.